This T cell receptor (beta chain) was retrieved from a study of blood T cells in healthy people across ages. Sample-barcoded 5' priming and a J-beta primer mix drove a second PCR of 7 to 11 cycles. TCRdb reprocessed the 5' RACE reads via MiXCR and lists one record per CDR3 protein. The table records 1.5 million to 1.8 million distinct CDR3 sequences, roughly 43% of them present only once. A word on this clonotype: The junction does not match germline at one end; this may be a read error.

Germline V gene sequence: CDR1 LGHNA, CDR2 YNFKEQ. The CDR3 length is 15 residues. The clonotype originates from a woman aged 18-29 years in good health. The gene calls are TRBV4-2 and TRBJ2-1; a weak D match, TRBD2 (6 bases). Material: blood. The CDR3 loop is CAGSQTGTLRNEQFF. The CDR3 nucleotides read TGTGCCGGCAGCCAAACGGGGACTCTCCGGAATGAGCAGTTCTTC.